This passage covers 8 T cell receptor beta chains from one sample sequenced in a study of blood T cells in healthy people across ages. The second PCR ran roughly 6 to 11 cycles with a sample-barcoded 5' primer and J-beta primers. TCRdb re-called the 5' RACE reads with MiXCR, one entry per CDR3 protein. The sample has some 1,800,000 distinct CDR3 sequences, about 39% seen once. Sequenced material: blood. The receptors here all came from a human donor in good health.

This clonotype was recorded a few times. V gene TRBV19 combines with J gene TRBJ2-5; weak D call: TRBD1 (6 bases). Germline assignment: CDR1 LNHDA and CDR2 SQIVND (reference sequence). The CDR3 is made up of 15 amino acids. V shed 6 bases and J shed 0 bases, with 14 bases lying between them. In DNA, the CDR3 is TGTGCCAGTAGCCGTGGGGACAAGTACCAAGAGACCCAGTACTTC. Encoded protein: CASSRGDKYQETQYF. Variable domain in full (rest from reference TRBV19 and TRBJ2-5): DGGITQSPKYLFRKEGQNVTLSCEQNLNHDAMYWYRQDPGQGLRLIYYSQIVNDFQKGDIAEGYSVSREKKESFPLTVTSAQKNPTAFYLCASSRGDKYQETQYFGPGTRLLVL.

The J gene is TRBJ2-3, the V gene TRBV5-1; TRBD1 is a possible D gene (6 bases). Germline assignment: CDR1 SGHRS and CDR2 YFSETQ. Between the trimmed V and J ends, which lost 0 bases and 5 bases, there was a span of 22 bases. CDR3 size: 18 residues. Here the CDR3 reads CASSLGRLGGSSGDTQYF. In DNA, the CDR3 is TGCGCCAGCAGCTTGGGTAGGCTTGGGGGCAGTTCTGGAGATACGCAGTATTTT.

Note on this clonotype: The junction differs from germline at one of its ends, possibly a read error. The chain carries TRBV20-1 and TRBJ1-5; the D is unclear. CDR1 and CDR2 from the germline V gene are DFQATT and SNEGSKA (reference sequence). The CDR3 loop spans 15 amino acids. Written as DNA, the CDR3 is TGCAGTGTTAGAGATTTGAGGGCCATCAATCAGCCCCAGCATTTT. This sequence encodes CSVRDLRAINQPQHF.

There are a few counts of this clonotype. The chain employs TRBV7-9 and TRBJ2-1; D is perhaps TRBD2 (7 bases). The V end lost 5 bases, the J end lost 4 bases, and 18 bases lay between the germline ends. Germline CDR1 reads SEHNR; CDR2 reads FQNEAQ (reference sequence). CDR3 size: 16 residues. The DNA of the CDR3 is TGTGCCAGCAGCCCGTCGGGGGGCCGGGAGTACAATGAGCAGTTCTTC. Its protein is CASSPSGGREYNEQFF.

CDR3 sequence (DNA): TGCAGCGTTGAAGACCCGGTCGGATTCTATGGCTACACCTTC. This gives the protein CSVEDPVGFYGYTF. The V gene is TRBV29-1, the J gene TRBJ1-2; no firm D call. Germline V CDR1 and CDR2: SQVTM, ANQGSEA. V lost 0 bases, J lost 4 bases, and 12 bases lay in between. CDR3 length equals 14 residues.

This clonotype was counted a few times. The rearrangement uses TRBV28 and TRBJ2-6, with no clear D. This CDR3 contains 15 residues. The V gene lost 7 bases and the J gene lost 0 bases, with 10 bases spanning the gap. From germline, CDR1 is MDHEN and CDR2 SYDVKM. The CDR3 reads CASTLGLSGANVLTF. The DNA for the CDR3 is TGTGCCAGCACCCTAGGTCTCTCTGGGGCCAACGTCCTGACTTTC.

This chain connects TRBV15 to TRBJ2-1; no definite D call. The J call could be wrong; TRBJ2-7 is a better fit for the DNA end. CDR1 is LNHNV and CDR2 is YYDKDF in the germline V gene (reference sequence). The CDR3 is made up of 16 amino acids. The CDR3 DNA is TGTGCCACCAGCAGAGATAGCTTCAGCTCCTACAATGAGCAGTACTTC. As protein: CATSRDSFSSYNEQYF.

V and J are TRBV25-1 and TRBJ1-1; D is possibly TRBD1 (6 bases). The V and J ends lost 0 bases and 8 bases respectively, with 13 bases between them. Germline V gene lookup returns CDR1 MGHDK and CDR2 SYGVNS. CDR3 size: 14 residues. CDR3 sequence reads: CASSEYGGAEEAFF. For the CDR3, the DNA is TGTGCCAGCAGTGAATATGGGGGCGCGGAAGAAGCTTTCTTT.